This T cell receptor beta chain was documented in a study of blood T cell repertoires in COVID-19. Produced via immunoSEQ multiplex PCR; TCRdb's table is partial and in-frame only. This repertoire shows more than 150,000 clones, 85% to 90% found once; its top ten account for 15%. Germline-derived CDR1 and CDR2 are MNHEY and SVGAGI. This CDR3 comprises 13 residues. V was pared by 6 bases and J by 5 bases, with 4 bases of the junction left unmatched. The sequenced sample was peripheral blood. This TCR was sampled from a middle-aged woman with acute or convalescent COVID-19. The J gene is TRBJ1-1, the V gene TRBV6-5; 9 positions match TRBD1. The CDR3 sequence is CASRQTGGTEAFF. CDR3 in DNA: TGTGCCAGCAGACAGACAGGGGGTACTGAAGCTTTCTTT.